The sequence of this T cell receptor (beta chain) was determined in a study of response to subunit inactivated influenza vaccine. Study-level results: Each seasonal influenza vaccination recruits few new T cells, the authors suggested.

This clonotype has only a few counts. The antigen is undetermined. This may be a read error, as it is one base from a much larger clone. TCRdb fed the RT-PCR reads into MiXCR, producing one record per CDR3 protein. This table has around 650,000 distinct CDR3 sequences, approximately 15% appearing once. Germline CDR1 and CDR2: SEHNR and FQNEAQ (reference sequence). Trimming removed 3 bases from V and 5 bases from J, with 5 bases in between. The CDR3 totals 11 residues. This sequence was found in a middle-aged man who received an inactivated influenza vaccine. The rearrangement links TRBV7-9 to TRBJ2-7; D unresolved. Sequencing used PBMCs from blood, obtained 12 days after vaccination. The CDR3 DNA reads TGTGCCAGCAGCTTTAACGACGAGCAGTACTTC. Protein product: CASSFNDEQYF.